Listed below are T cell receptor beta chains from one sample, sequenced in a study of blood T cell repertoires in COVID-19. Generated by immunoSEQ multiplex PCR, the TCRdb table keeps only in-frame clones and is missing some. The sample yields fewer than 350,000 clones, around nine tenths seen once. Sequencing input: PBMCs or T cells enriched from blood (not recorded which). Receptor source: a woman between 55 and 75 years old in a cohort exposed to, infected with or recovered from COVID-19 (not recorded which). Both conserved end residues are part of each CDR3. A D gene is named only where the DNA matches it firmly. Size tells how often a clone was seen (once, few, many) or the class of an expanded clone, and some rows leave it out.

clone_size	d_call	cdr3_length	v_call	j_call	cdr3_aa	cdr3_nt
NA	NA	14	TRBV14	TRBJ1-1	CASSQQSAGVEAFF	TGTGCCAGCAGCCAACAATCGGCAGGGGTTGAAGCTTTCTTT
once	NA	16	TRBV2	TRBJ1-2	CASEARRGILNYGYTF	TGTGCCAGCGAGGCGAGACGAGGGATCCTTAACTATGGCTACACCTTC
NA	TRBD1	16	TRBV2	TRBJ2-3	CASSGEFDRGTDTQYF	TGTGCCAGCAGTGGGGAATTCGACAGGGGCACAGATACGCAGTATTTT
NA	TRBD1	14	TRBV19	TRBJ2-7	CASRNQGQGYEQYF	TGTGCCAGTAGAAACCAGGGACAGGGCTACGAGCAGTACTTC
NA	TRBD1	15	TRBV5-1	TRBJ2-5	CASSSQTGGAGTQYF	TGCGCCAGCAGCTCGCAGACAGGGGGCGCGGGGACCCAGTACTTC
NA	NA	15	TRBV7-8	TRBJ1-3	CASSLTGISGNTIYF	TGTGCCAGCAGCTTGACGGGAATCTCTGGAAACACCATATATTTT
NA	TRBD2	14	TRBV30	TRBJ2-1	CAWINSGRSNEQFF	TGTGCCTGGATAAATAGCGGGAGATCCAATGAGCAGTTCTTC
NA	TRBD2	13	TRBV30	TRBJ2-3	CAWTSGPTDTQYF	TGTGCCTGGACTAGCGGGCCCACAGATACGCAGTATTTT
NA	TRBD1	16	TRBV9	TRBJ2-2	CASSVVGTANTGELFF	TGTGCCAGCAGCGTAGTCGGGACAGCGAACACCGGGGAGCTGTTTTTT
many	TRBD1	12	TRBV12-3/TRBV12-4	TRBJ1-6	CASSWSGTALHF	TGTGCCAGCAGTTGGTCCGGGACAGCCCTCCACTTT
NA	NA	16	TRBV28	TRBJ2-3	CASSPLSEGSTDTQYF	TGTGCCAGCAGTCCCCTTTCGGAGGGGTCCACAGATACGCAGTATTTT
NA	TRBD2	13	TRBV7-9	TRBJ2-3	CASSSAGVDTQYF	TGTGCCAGCAGCTCCGCGGGAGTAGATACGCAGTATTTT
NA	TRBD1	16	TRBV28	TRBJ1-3	CASSFGTAFSGNTIYF	TGTGCCAGCAGTTTTGGGACAGCCTTCTCTGGAAACACCATATATTTT
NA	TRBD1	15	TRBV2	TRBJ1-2	CASSRTGGLAYGYTF	TGTGCCAGCAGTAGGACAGGGGGCCTAGCGTATGGCTACACCTTC
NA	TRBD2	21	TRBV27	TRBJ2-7	CASSSPRLGFLQGGSLHEQYF	TGTGCCAGCAGTTCCCCTAGATTGGGGTTCCTTCAGGGCGGGAGCCTCCACGAGCAGTACTTC
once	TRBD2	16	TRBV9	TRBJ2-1	CASSPRLAGVRNEQFF	TGTGCCAGCAGCCCAAGACTAGCGGGAGTTCGCAATGAGCAGTTCTTC
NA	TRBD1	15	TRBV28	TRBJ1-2	CASSAGQGAYYGYTF	TGTGCCAGCAGTGCCGGACAGGGGGCATATTATGGCTACACCTTC
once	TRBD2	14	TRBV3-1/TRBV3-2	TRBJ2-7	CASSQPGPGGEQYF	TGTGCCAGCAGCCAACCCGGGCCCGGGGGGGAGCAGTACTTC
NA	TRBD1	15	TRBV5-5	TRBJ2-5	CASSLEDRARETQYF	TGTGCCAGCAGCTTGGAGGACAGGGCTCGGGAGACCCAGTACTTC
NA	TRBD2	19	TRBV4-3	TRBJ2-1	CASSQDNNLAGGAGAEQFF	TGCGCCAGCAGCCAAGATAATAACCTAGCGGGAGGGGCGGGGGCTGAGCAGTTCTTC
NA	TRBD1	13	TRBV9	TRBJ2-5	CASSPRQGETQYF	TGTGCCAGCAGCCCCCGACAGGGGGAGACCCAGTACTTC
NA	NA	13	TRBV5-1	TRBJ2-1	CASSLVVEGEQFF	TGCGCCAGCAGCTTGGTAGTAGAGGGTGAGCAGTTCTTC
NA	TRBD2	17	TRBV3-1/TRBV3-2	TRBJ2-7	CASSQGTSGSIPYEQYF	TGTGCCAGCAGCCAAGGGACTAGCGGGAGTATCCCCTACGAGCAGTACTTC
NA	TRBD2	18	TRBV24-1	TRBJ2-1	CATSDSLSGRAPYNEQFF	TGTGCCACCAGTGATTCCCTAAGCGGGAGGGCCCCCTACAATGAGCAGTTCTTC
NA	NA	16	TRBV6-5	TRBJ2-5	CASSYSVVGGTQTQYF	TGTGCCAGCAGTTACTCGGTCGTGGGAGGCACGCAGACCCAGTACTTC
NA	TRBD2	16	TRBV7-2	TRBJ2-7	CASSLSGASGTYEQYF	TGTGCCAGCAGCCTATCGGGGGCTAGCGGGACTTACGAGCAGTACTTC
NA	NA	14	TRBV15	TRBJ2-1	CATSRAGTYNEQFF	TGTGCCACCAGCAGAGCCGGGACTTACAATGAGCAGTTCTTC
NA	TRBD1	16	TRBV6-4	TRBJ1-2	CASSAPGTGANYGYTF	TGTGCCAGCAGTGCGCCCGGGACAGGAGCTAACTATGGCTACACCTTC
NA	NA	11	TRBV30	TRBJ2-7	CACNREYEQYF	TGTGCCTGCAACAGGGAGTACGAGCAGTACTTC
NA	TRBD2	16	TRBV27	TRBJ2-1	CASSPISGTSGRRWFF	TGTGCCAGCAGTCCCATTTCCGGGACTAGCGGGAGGCGGTGGTTCTTC
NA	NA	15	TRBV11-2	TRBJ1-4	CASSLGGGDGEKLFF	TGTGCCAGCAGCTTGGGGGGAGGGGACGGAGAAAAACTGTTTTTT
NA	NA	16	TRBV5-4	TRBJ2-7	CASSSTRLVRGYEQYF	TGTGCCAGCAGCTCGACCAGACTAGTAAGGGGCTACGAGCAGTACTTC
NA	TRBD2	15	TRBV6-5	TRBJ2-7	CASNRLAEGSYEQYF	TGTGCCAGCAACAGACTAGCGGAGGGGTCCTACGAGCAGTACTTC
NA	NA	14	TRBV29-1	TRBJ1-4	CSVEGTVGNEKLFF	TGCAGCGTTGAAGGGACAGTGGGGAATGAAAAACTGTTTTTT
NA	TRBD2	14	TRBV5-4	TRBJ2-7	CASSFASGPYEQYF	TGTGCCAGCAGCTTTGCTAGCGGACCCTACGAGCAGTACTTC
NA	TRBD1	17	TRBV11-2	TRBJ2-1	CASSFGTAQLSYNEQFF	TGTGCCAGCAGCTTTGGGACAGCTCAACTTTCCTACAATGAGCAGTTCTTC
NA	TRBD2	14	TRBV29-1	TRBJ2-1	CSAKGLADYNEQFF	TGCAGCGCTAAGGGACTAGCAGATTACAATGAGCAGTTCTTC
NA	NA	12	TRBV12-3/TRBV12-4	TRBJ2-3	CASSSSVDTQYF	TGTGCCAGCAGTTCGAGCGTGGATACGCAGTATTTT
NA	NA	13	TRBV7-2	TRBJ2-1	CASSLVPGVEQFF	TGTGCCAGCAGCTTAGTGCCGGGGGTAGAGCAGTTCTTC
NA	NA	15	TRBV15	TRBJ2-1	CATSRDRGNYNEQFF	TGTGCCACCAGCAGAGATCGCGGAAACTACAATGAGCAGTTCTTC
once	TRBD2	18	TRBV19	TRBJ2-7	CASSPMGRLAGIGYEQYF	TGTGCCAGTAGTCCGATGGGGAGACTAGCGGGAATCGGCTACGAGCAGTACTTC
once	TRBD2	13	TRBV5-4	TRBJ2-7	CASSLGGGIEQYF	TGTGCCAGCAGCTTGGGGGGGGGAATCGAGCAGTACTTC
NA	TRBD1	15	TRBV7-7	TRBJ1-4	CASSLGAGGHEKLFF	TGTGCTAGCAGCTTGGGGGCAGGGGGTCATGAAAAACTGTTTTTT
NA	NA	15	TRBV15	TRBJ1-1	CATSRDTGMNTEAFF	TGTGCCACCAGCAGAGATACAGGGATGAACACTGAAGCTTTCTTT
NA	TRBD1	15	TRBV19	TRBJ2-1	CASSGRDRATGEQFF	TGTGCCAGTAGTGGCCGGGACAGGGCAACCGGTGAGCAGTTCTTC
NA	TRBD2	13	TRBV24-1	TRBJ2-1	CATEGTKYNEQFF	TGTGCCACCGAAGGGACTAAATACAATGAGCAGTTCTTC